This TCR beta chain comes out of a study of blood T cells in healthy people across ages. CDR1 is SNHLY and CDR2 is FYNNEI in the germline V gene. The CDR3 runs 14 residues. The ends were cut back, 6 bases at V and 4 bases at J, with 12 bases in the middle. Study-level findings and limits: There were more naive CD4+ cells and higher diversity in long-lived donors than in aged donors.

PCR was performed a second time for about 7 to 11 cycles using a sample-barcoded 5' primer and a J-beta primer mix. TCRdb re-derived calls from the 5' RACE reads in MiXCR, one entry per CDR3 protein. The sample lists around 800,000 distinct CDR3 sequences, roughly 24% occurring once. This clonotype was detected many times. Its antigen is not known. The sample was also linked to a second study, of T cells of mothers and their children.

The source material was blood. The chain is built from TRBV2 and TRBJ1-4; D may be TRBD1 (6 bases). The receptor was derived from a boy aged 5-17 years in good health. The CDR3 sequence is CASSGGGSNEKLFF. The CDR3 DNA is TGTGCCAGCAGCGGAGGGGGTAGTAATGAAAAACTGTTTTTT.